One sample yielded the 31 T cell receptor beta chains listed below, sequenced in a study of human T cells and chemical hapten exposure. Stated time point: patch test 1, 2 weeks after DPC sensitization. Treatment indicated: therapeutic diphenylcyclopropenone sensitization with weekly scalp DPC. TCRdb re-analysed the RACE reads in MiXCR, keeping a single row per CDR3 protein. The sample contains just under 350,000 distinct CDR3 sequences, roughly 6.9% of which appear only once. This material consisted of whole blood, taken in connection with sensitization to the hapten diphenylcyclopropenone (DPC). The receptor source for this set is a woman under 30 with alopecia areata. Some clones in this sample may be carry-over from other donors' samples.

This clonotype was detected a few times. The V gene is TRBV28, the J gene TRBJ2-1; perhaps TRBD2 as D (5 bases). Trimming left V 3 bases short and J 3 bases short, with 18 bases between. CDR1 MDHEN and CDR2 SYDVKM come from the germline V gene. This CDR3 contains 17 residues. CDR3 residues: CASSFSSLALYYNEQFF. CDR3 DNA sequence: TGTGCCAGCAGTTTCTCCTCTCTAGCTCTCTACTACAATGAGCAGTTCTTC.

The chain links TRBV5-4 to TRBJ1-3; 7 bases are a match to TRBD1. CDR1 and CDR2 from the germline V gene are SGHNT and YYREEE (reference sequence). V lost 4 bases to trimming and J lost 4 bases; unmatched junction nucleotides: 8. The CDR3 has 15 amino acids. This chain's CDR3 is CASSPRDSSGNTIYF. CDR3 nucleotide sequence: TGTGCCAGCAGCCCCCGGGACAGTTCAGGAAACACCATATATTTT. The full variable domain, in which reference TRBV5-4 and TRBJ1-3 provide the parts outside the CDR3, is ETGVTQSPTHLIKTRGQQVTLRCSSQSGHNTVSWYQQALGQGPQFIFQYYREEENGRGNFPPRFSGLQFPNYSSELNVNALELDDSALYLCASSPRDSSGNTIYFGEGSWLTVV.

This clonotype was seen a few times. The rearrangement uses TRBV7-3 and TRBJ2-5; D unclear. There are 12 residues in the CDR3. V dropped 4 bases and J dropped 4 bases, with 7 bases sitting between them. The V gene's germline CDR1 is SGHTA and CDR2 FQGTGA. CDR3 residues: CASSSQGETQYF. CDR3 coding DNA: TGTGCCAGCAGCTCCCAAGGAGAGACCCAGTACTTC. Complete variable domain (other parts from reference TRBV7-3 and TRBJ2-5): GAGVSQTPSNKVTEKGKYVELRCDPISGHTALYWYRQSLGQGPEFLIYFQGTGAADDSGLPNDRFFAVRPEGSVSTLKIQRTERGDSAVYLCASSSQGETQYFGPGTRLLVL.

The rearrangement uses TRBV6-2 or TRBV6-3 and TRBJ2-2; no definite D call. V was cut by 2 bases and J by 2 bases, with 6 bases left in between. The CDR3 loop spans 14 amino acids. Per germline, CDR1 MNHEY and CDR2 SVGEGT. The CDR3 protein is CASSYASNTGELFF. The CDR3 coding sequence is TGTGCCAGCAGTTACGCAAGCAACACCGGGGAGCTGTTTTTT.

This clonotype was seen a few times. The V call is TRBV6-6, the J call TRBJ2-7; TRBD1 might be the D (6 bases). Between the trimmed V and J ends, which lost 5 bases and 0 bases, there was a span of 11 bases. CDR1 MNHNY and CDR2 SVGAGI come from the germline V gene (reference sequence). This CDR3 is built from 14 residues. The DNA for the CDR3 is TGTGCCAGCAGTACGACAGGTCTCTCCTACGAGCAGTACTTC. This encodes CASSTTGLSYEQYF.

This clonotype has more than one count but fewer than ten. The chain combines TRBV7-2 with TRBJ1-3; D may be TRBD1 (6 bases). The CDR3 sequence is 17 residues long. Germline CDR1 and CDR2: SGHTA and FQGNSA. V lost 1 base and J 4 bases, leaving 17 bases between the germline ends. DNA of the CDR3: TGTGCCAGCAGCTTAGGCCTAAGGGGGGCGCGAGGAAACACCATATATTTT. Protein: CASSLGLRGARGNTIYF.

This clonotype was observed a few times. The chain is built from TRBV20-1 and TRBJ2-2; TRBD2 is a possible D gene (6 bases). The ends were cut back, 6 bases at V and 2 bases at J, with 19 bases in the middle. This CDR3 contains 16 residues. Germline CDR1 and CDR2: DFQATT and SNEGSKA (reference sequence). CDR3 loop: CSATKEGFVNTGELFF. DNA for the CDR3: TGCAGTGCCACAAAGGAGGGGTTTGTTAACACCGGGGAGCTGTTTTTT.

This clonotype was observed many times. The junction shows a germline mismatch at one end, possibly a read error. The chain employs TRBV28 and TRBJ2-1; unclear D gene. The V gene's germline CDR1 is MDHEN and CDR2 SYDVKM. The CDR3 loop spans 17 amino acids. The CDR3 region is CASSPRPGSTAYIEQFF. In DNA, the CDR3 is TGTGCCAGCAGCCCTAGACCAGGAAGTACCGCGTACATTGAGCAGTTCTTC.

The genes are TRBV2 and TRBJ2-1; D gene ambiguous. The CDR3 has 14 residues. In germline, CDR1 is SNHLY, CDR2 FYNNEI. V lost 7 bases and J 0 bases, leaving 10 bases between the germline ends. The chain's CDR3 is CASTGESSYNEQFF. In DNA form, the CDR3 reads TGTGCCAGCACCGGAGAGAGCTCCTACAATGAGCAGTTCTTC.

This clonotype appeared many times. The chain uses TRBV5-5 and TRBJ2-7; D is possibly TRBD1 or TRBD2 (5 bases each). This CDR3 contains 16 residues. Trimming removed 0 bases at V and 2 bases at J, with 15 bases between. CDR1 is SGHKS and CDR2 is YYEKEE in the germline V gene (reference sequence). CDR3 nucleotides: TGTGCCAGCAGCTTGGCATCGGGGCAGGAAACCTACGAGCAGTACTTC. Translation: CASSLASGQETYEQYF.

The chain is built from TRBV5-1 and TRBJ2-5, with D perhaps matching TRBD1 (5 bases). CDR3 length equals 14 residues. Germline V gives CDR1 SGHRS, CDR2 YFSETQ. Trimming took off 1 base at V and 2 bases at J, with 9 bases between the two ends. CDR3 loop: CASSLSTAQETQYF. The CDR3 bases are TGCGCCAGCAGCTTGTCGACAGCACAAGAGACCCAGTACTTC.

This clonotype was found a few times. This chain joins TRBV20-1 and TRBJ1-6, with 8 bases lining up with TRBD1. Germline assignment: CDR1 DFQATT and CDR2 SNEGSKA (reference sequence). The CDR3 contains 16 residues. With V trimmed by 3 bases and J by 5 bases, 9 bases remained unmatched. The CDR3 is CSARTGESLNNSPLHF. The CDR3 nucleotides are TGCAGTGCTAGGACAGGGGAATCCCTAAATAATTCACCCCTCCACTTT.

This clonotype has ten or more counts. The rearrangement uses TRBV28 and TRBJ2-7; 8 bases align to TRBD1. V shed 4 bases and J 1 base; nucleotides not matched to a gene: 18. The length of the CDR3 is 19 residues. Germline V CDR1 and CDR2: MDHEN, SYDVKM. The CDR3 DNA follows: TGTGCCAGCAGTTCTCTTATCAAGGTCCCGGGACAGGCTTCCTACGAGCAGTACTTC. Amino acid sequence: CASSSLIKVPGQASYEQYF.

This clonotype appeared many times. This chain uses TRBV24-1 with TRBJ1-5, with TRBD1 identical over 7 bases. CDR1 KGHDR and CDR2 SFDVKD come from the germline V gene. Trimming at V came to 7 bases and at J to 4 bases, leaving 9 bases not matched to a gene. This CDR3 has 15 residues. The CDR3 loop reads CATSAAQGLNQPQHF. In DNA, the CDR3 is TGTGCCACCAGCGCAGCACAGGGGTTAAATCAGCCCCAGCATTTT.

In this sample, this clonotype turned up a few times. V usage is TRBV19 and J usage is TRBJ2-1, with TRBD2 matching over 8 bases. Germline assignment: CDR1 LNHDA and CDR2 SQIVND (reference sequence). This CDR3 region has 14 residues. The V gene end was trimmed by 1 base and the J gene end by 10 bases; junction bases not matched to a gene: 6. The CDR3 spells CASSIGFGGGEQFF. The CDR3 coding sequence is TGTGCCAGTAGTATAGGATTCGGCGGGGGGGAGCAGTTCTTC.

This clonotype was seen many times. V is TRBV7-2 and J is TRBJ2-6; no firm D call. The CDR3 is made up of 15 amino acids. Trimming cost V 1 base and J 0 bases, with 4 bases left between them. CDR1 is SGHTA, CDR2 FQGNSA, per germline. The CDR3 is CASSLDFSGANVLTF. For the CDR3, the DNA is TGTGCCAGCAGCTTAGACTTCTCTGGGGCCAACGTCCTGACTTTC.

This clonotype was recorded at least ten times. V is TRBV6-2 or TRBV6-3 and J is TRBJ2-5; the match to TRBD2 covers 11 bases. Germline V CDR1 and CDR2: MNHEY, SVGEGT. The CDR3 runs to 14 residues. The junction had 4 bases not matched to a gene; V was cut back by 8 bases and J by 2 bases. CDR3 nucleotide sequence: TGTGCCAGCTTGACTAGCGGGGCTCAAGAGACCCAGTACTTC. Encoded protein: CASLTSGAQETQYF.

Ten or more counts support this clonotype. The chain's CDR3 is CASSTGLGNTIYF. CDR3 coding DNA: TGTGCCAGCAGCACAGGGCTTGGAAACACCATATATTTT. The chain couples TRBV9 to TRBJ1-3; D possibly corresponds to TRBD1 (6 bases). In germline, CDR1 is SGDLS, CDR2 YYNGEE. CDR3 length equals 13 residues. Between the trimmed V and J ends, which lost 4 bases and 3 bases, there was a span of 8 bases. The whole variable domain, remainder taken from reference TRBV9 and TRBJ1-3, is DSGVTQTPKHLITATGQRVTLRCSPRSGDLSVYWYQQSLDQGLQFLIQYYNGEERAKGNILERFSAQQFPDLHSELNLSSLELGDSALYFCASSTGLGNTIYFGEGSWLTVV.

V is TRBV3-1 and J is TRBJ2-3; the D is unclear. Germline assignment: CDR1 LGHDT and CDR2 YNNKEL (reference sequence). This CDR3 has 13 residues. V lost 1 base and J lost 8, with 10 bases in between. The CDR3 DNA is TGTGCCAGCAGCCAAGTACCCGCAGGTACGCAGTATTTT. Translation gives CASSQVPAGTQYF.

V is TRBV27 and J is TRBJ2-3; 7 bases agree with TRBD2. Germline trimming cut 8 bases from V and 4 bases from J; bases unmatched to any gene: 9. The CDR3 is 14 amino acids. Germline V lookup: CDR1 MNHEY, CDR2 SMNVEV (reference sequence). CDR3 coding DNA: TGTGCCAGCTTAATCGGTCTAGCGGCAGATACGCAGTATTTT. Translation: CASLIGLAADTQYF.

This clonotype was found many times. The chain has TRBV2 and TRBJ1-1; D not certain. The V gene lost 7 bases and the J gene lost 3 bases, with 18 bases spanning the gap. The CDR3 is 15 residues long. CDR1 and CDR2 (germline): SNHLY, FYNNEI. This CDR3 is CASNARTLLDTEAFF. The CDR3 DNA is TGTGCCAGCAATGCTCGGACGTTATTAGACACTGAAGCTTTCTTT.

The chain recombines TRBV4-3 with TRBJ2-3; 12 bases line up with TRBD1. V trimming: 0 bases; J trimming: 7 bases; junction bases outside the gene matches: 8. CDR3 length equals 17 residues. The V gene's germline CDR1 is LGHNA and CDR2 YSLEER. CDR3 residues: CASSQDGRGQGAHTQYF. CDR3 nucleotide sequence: TGCGCCAGCAGCCAAGATGGTAGGGGACAGGGGGCACATACGCAGTATTTT.

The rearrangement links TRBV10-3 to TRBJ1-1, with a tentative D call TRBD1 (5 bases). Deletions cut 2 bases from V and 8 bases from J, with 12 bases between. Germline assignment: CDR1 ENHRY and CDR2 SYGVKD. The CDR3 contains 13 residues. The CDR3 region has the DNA TGTGCCATCAGTGAGGGAATCCGGGGGGAAGCTTTCTTT. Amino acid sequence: CAISEGIRGEAFF.

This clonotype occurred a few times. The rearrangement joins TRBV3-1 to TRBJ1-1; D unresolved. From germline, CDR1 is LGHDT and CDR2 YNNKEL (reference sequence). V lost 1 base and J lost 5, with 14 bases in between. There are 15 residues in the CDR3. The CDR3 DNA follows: TGTGCCAGCAGCCAAGGAACCGGCCCCGGGACTGAAGCTTTCTTT. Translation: CASSQGTGPGTEAFF.

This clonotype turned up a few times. The CDR3, as DNA: TGTGCCAGCAGCCAAGATGACAGGGTCAATCAGCCCCAGCATTTT. Translation: CASSQDDRVNQPQHF. The genes are TRBV4-2 and TRBJ1-5; 7 bases fit TRBD1. V lost 0 bases and J lost 3; bases outside the gene matches: 2. This CDR3 has 15 residues. Germline CDR1 and CDR2: LGHNA and YNFKEQ.

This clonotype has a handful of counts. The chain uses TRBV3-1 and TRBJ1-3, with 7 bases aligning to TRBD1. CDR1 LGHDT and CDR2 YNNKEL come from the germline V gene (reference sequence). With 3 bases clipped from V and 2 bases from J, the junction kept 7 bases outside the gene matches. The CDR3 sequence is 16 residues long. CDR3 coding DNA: TGTGCCAGCAGCCACTTATGGGACAGAACTGGAAACACCATATATTTT. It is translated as CASSHLWDRTGNTIYF. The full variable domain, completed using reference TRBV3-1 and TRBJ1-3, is DTAVSQTPKYLVTQMGNDKSIKCEQNLGHDTMYWYKQDSKKFLKIMFSYNNKELIINETVPNRFSPKSPDKAHLNLHINSLELGDSAVYFCASSHLWDRTGNTIYFGEGSWLTVV.

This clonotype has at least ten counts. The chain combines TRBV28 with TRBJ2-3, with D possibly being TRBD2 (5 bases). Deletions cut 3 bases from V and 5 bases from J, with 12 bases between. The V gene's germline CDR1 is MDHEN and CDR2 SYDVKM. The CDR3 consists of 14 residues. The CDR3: CASSLWRAGDTQYF. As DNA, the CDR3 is TGTGCCAGCAGTTTGTGGCGGGCGGGAGATACGCAGTATTTT.

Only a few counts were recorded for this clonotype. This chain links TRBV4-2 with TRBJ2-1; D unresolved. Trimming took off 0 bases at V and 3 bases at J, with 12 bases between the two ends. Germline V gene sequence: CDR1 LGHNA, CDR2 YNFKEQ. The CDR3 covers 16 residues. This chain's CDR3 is CASSQEKAQNYNEQFF. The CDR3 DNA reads TGTGCCAGCAGCCAAGAAAAGGCCCAGAACTACAATGAGCAGTTCTTC.

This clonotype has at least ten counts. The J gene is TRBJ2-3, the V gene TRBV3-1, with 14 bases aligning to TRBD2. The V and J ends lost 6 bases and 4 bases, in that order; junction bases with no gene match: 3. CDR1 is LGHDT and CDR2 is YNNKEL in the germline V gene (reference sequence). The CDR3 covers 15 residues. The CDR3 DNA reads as TGTGCCAGCAGTCGACTAGCGGGGGGGCCAGATACGCAGTATTTT. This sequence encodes CASSRLAGGPDTQYF.

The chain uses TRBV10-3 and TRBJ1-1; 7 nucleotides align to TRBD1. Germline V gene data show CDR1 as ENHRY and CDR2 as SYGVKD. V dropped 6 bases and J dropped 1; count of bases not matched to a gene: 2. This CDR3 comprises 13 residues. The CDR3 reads CAIRYRGNTEAFF. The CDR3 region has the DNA TGTGCCATCAGGTACAGGGGGAACACTGAAGCTTTCTTT.

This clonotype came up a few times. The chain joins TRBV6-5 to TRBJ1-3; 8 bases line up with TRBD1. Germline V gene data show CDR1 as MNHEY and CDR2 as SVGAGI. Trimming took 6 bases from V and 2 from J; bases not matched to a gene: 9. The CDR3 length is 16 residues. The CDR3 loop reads CASSRQGIGTGNTIYF. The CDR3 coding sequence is TGTGCCAGCAGCCGACAGGGGATAGGGACTGGAAACACCATATATTTT.